The following is a T cell receptor beta chain sequence with its context. The antigen is unknown. The data stem from a study of cytomegalovirus exposure and HLA in healthy donors. Study-level findings and limits: Among TCR beta chains of equal frequency, HLA-associated ones were more clonally expanded in a later analysis. Later work associated roughly 17,000 TCR beta sequences with HLA alleles at 0.05 false discovery rate. There were about 160 TCR beta chains listed as cytomegalovirus-associated. The authors later linked a missense DCLRE1C variant to TCR beta V- and J-gene trimming.

CDR1 SGHNT and CDR2 YYREEE come from the germline V gene (reference sequence). The CDR3 loop spans 14 amino acids. V gave up 4 bases and J gave up 6 bases; unmatched junction bases: 8. PCR involved 60 Vbeta and 13 Jbeta primers. Using immunoSEQ multiplex PCR, the repertoire was profiled, and TCRdb retains in-frame clones only, with some absent. The repertoire holds about 160,000 clones, around 75% seen once, with about 4% in the top ten. This clonotype originated in a human donor in good health. V gene TRBV5-4 combines with J gene TRBJ2-3; TRBD2 matches 7 bases. The material sequenced was PBMCs. CDR3 nucleotides: TGTGCCAGCAGCACCCGACTAGCAGCCGATACGCAGTATTTT. Its translation is CASSTRLAADTQYF.